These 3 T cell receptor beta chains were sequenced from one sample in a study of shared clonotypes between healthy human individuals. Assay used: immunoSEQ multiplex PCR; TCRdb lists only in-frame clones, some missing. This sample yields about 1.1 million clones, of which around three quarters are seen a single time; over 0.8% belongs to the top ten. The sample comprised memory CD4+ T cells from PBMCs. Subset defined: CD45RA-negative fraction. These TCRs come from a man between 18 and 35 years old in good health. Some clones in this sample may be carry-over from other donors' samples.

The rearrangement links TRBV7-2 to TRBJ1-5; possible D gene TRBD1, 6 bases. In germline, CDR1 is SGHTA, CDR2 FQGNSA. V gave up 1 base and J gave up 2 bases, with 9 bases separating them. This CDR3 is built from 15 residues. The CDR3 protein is CASSLDRTGNQPQHF. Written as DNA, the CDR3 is TGTGCCAGCAGCTTAGATCGGACAGGCAATCAGCCCCAGCATTTT.

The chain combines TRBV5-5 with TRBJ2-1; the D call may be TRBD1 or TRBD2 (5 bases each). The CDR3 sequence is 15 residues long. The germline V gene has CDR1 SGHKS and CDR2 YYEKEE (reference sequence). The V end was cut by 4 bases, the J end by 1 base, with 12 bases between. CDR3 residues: CASSRDGTSYNEQFF. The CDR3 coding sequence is TGTGCCAGCAGCCGGGACGGCACTTCCTACAATGAGCAGTTCTTC.

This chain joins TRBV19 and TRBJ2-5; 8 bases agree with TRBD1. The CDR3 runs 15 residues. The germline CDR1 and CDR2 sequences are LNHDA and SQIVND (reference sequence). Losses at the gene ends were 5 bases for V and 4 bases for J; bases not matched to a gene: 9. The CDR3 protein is CASSGQGTRTETQYF. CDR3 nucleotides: TGTGCCAGTAGTGGACAGGGTACGCGTACAGAGACCCAGTACTTC.